One sample yielded the 13 T cell receptor beta chains listed below, sequenced in a study of T cells expressing NK-cell markers (TCRdb year 2020). The method was 5' RACE. Sequencing was carried out with an Illumina HiSeq 2000. TCRdb reprocessed the reads into one record per CDR3 protein sequence, lacking DNA. The table of this sample itemizes 400,000 to 450,000 distinct CDR3 sequences. Less than 7.5% of the sample belongs to the ten largest clones. The sequenced material came from blood T cells: a sorted CD56 or NKG2C T cell subset, CD4+ or CD8+ T cells, or bulk PBMC T cells (not recorded which). These receptors came from a woman aged 18 to 69 in good health.

The chain links TRBV12-3 or TRBV12-4 to TRBJ1-2; TCRdb reports TRBD1, a call that lacks DNA to check it against. The CDR3 is 13 residues long. CDR3 protein: CANRGANEYGYTF.

The chain has TRBV19 and TRBJ2-1. The CDR3 totals 14 residues. Looked up from germline, CDR1 is LNHDA and CDR2 is SQIVND (reference sequence). The CDR3 reads CASTALGVHNEQFF.

The chain's CDR3 is CASSLKTGGDSPLHF. This chain connects TRBV7-9 to TRBJ1-6; TCRdb lists TRBD1, though no DNA is available to test this call. Germline V gene lookup returns CDR1 SEHNR and CDR2 FQNEAQ (reference sequence). This CDR3 is 15 amino acids long.

V is TRBV7-8 and J is TRBJ1-2; TCRdb reports TRBD1, a call that lacks DNA to check it against. The germline V gene has CDR1 SGHVS and CDR2 FQNEAQ. This CDR3 has 17 amino acids. CDR3 region: CASSLDQGWVHSYGYTF.

This chain uses TRBV3-1 with TRBJ2-1; checking the TCRdb D call of TRBD2 is not possible without DNA. CDR1 is LGHDT and CDR2 is YNNKEL in the germline V gene (reference sequence). This CDR3 contains 18 residues. The CDR3 loop reads CASSQVRAGHVGYNEQFF.

V and J are TRBV2 and TRBJ2-1; the TCRdb D gene call, TRBD1, has no DNA to confirm it. This CDR3 region has 14 residues. Germline V gene sequence: CDR1 SNHLY, CDR2 FYNNEI. Here the CDR3 reads CASRGQVDGAEQFF. The full variable domain, in which reference TRBV2 and TRBJ2-1 provide the parts outside the CDR3, is EPEVTQTPSHQVTQMGQEVILRCVPISNHLYFYWYRQILGQKVEFLVSFYNNEISEKSEIFDDQFSVERPDGSNFTLKIRSTKLEDSAMYFCASRGQVDGAEQFFGPGTRLTVL.

The chain uses TRBV12-3 or TRBV12-4 and TRBJ1-2. CDR3 size: 14 residues. CDR3 region: CASSFFGGPYGYTF.

The chain is built from TRBV2 and TRBJ1-4. Per the germline V gene, CDR1 is SNHLY and CDR2 is FYNNEI. This CDR3 contains 17 residues. CDR3 protein: CASLLTLLTAANEKLFF.

The V call is TRBV19, the J call TRBJ2-5; lacking DNA, the TRBD2 call made by TCRdb goes unchecked. Germline lookup yields CDR1 LNHDA and CDR2 SQIVND (reference sequence). This CDR3 region has 16 residues. CDR3 in amino acids: CASRMGLAGGQETQYF.

V gene TRBV5-6 combines with J gene TRBJ2-7. Germline V gene lookup returns CDR1 SGHDT and CDR2 YYEEEE. The CDR3 contains 12 residues. CDR3 protein: CASSLGNSEQYF.

The chain couples TRBV30 to TRBJ1-2. The CDR3 contains 16 residues. Per germline, CDR1 GTSNPN and CDR2 SVGIG (reference sequence). CDR3 loop: CAWSRAGSTLVDGYTF. Drawing the rest from reference TRBV30 and TRBJ1-2, the complete variable domain is SQTIHQWPATLVQPVGSPLSLECTVEGTSNPNLYWYRQAAGRGLQLLFYSVGIGQISSEVPQNLSASRPQDRQFILSSKKLLLSDSGFYLCAWSRAGSTLVDGYTFGSGTRLTVV.

The rearrangement links TRBV12-3 or TRBV12-4 to TRBJ1-1. The CDR3 contains 12 residues. The CDR3 here is CASSWEPTEAFF.

The chain employs TRBV4-3 and TRBJ2-1; TCRdb's D gene call, TRBD2, goes unchecked for lack of DNA. Germline CDR1 reads LGHNA; CDR2 reads YSLEER. CDR3 length equals 18 residues. This CDR3 reads CASSQELAGGRSYNEQFF.